This T cell receptor (beta chain) was profiled in a study of blood T cell repertoires in COVID-19. Study information: Acute-phase and convalescent COVID-19 samples originated in the United States, Italy and Spain.

The protocol was immunoSEQ multiplex PCR, while the TCRdb copy is restricted to in-frame clones and leaves out a portion. The table has roughly 400,000 clones, more than 80% seen once. The CDR3 consists of 13 residues. V lost 0 bases to trimming and J lost 7 bases; unmatched junction nucleotides: 3. The germline V gene encodes CDR1 GTSNPN and CDR2 SVGIG (reference sequence). Those enrolled, adults aged 18 to 89 years, came from about 24 US areas. This sequence joins TRBV30 and TRBJ2-7; 10 bases agree with TRBD1. The receptor was isolated from a man aged 30-40 years who had recovered from COVID-19. The sequenced material came from PBMCs or T cells enriched from blood (not recorded which). Here the CDR3 DNA reads TGTGCCTGGAGTGTCTCGGGACAGGGGGAGCAGTACTTC. It codes for CAWSVSGQGEQYF.